This T cell receptor (beta chain) was sequenced during a study of cytomegalovirus exposure and HLA in healthy donors. Study-level results: TCR beta chain V- and J-gene trimming was linked, in a later analysis, to a missense variant in DCLRE1C.

The study ran its PCR with 60 Vbeta and 13 Jbeta primers. Generated by immunoSEQ multiplex PCR, the TCRdb table keeps only in-frame clones and is missing some. In the table there are about 110,000 clones, 70% to 85% of which are singletons. This CDR3 region has 17 residues. The germline V gene has CDR1 SGHRS and CDR2 YFSETQ. The trim removed 2 bases at V and 3 bases at J, leaving 5 bases unmatched. A note on this clone: The antigen is not known.

The V and J genes are TRBV5-1 and TRBJ2-2, with 12 bases that match TRBD2. Sequenced: PBMCs. The sequence was collected from a man aged 25-45 years in good health and CMV-seropositive. Here the CDR3 DNA reads TGCGCCAGCAGCTTCCGACTAGCGGGGGTGGACACCGGGGAGCTGTTTTTT. The encoded protein is CASSFRLAGVDTGELFF. Full variable domain (missing parts from reference TRBV5-1 and TRBJ2-2): KAGVTQTPRYLIKTRGQQVTLSCSPISGHRSVSWYQQTPGQGLQFLFEYFSETQRNKGNFPGRFSGRQFSNSRSEMNVSTLELGDSALYLCASSFRLAGVDTGELFFGEGSRLTVL.